This is a list of T cell receptor beta chains from one sample in a study of shared clonotypes between healthy human individuals. Using immunoSEQ multiplex PCR, the repertoire was profiled, and TCRdb retains in-frame clones only, with some absent. The data hold over 2 million clones, with 95% observed a single time. Sequencing was performed on naive CD4+ T cells sorted from blood. The receptor source for this set is a man aged 18 to 29 in good health. Both conserved end residues are part of each CDR3.

j_call: TRBJ2-4; v_call: TRBV7-9; cdr3_aa: CASSLGGTQAKNIQYF
j_call: TRBJ2-1; v_call: TRBV5-1; cdr3_aa: CASSLDSGPYNEQFF
j_call: TRBJ2-1; v_call: TRBV29-1; cdr3_aa: CSVESPTGGPSGQFF
j_call: TRBJ2-2; v_call: TRBV6-5; cdr3_aa: CASRGTAGELFF
j_call: TRBJ1-4; v_call: TRBV6-1; cdr3_aa: CASGDIQATNEKLFF
j_call: TRBJ2-5; v_call: TRBV18; cdr3_aa: CASSPGQGGETQYF
j_call: TRBJ2-7; v_call: TRBV10-3; cdr3_aa: CATLNSGRYEQYF
j_call: TRBJ1-2; v_call: TRBV28; cdr3_aa: CASRGVAEFGGYTF
j_call: TRBJ1-1; v_call: TRBV20-1; cdr3_aa: CSARVSTEAFF
j_call: TRBJ1-2; v_call: TRBV16; cdr3_aa: CASSLSGLTYGYTF
j_call: TRBJ2-7; v_call: TRBV9; cdr3_aa: CASSVTAGQGYEQYF
j_call: TRBJ1-5; v_call: TRBV6-5; cdr3_aa: CASSTGTGGNQPQHF
j_call: TRBJ2-5; v_call: TRBV29-1; cdr3_aa: CSVSWGDGETQYF
j_call: TRBJ2-2; v_call: TRBV7-9; cdr3_aa: CASSFGQGKVGGELFF
j_call: TRBJ1-3; v_call: TRBV19; cdr3_aa: CASSMRPAVSSGNTIYF
j_call: TRBJ2-5; v_call: TRBV5-4; cdr3_aa: CASSPAGRTQYF
j_call: TRBJ2-1; v_call: TRBV29-1; cdr3_aa: CSVADQSSYNEQFF
j_call: TRBJ2-7; v_call: TRBV27; cdr3_aa: CASKRTGDFYEQYF
j_call: TRBJ1-6; v_call: TRBV2; cdr3_aa: CASTRQAPDSPLHF
j_call: TRBJ2-5; v_call: TRBV28; cdr3_aa: CASSFKRGAQETQYF
j_call: TRBJ1-2; v_call: TRBV6-5; cdr3_aa: CASSYRQPYGYTF
j_call: TRBJ2-7; v_call: TRBV5-1; cdr3_aa: CASSLVQGNHEQYF
j_call: TRBJ2-5; v_call: TRBV7-9; cdr3_aa: CASSVVGVGTQYF
j_call: TRBJ1-1; v_call: TRBV6-6; cdr3_aa: CASSYGAGWAEAFF
j_call: TRBJ1-1; v_call: TRBV7-2; cdr3_aa: CASSLGGVGGRGTEAFF
j_call: TRBJ2-7; v_call: TRBV6-6; cdr3_aa: CASSYSDVSHYEQYF
j_call: TRBJ2-2; v_call: TRBV11-2; cdr3_aa: CASSLSLAGAMRYTGELFF
j_call: TRBJ2-1; v_call: TRBV29-1; cdr3_aa: CSVVGQGSYNEQFF
j_call: TRBJ1-4; v_call: TRBV5-4; cdr3_aa: CASSLAQGANEKLFF
j_call: TRBJ2-1; v_call: TRBV30; cdr3_aa: CAWSVSGWVNEQFF
j_call: TRBJ2-5; v_call: TRBV6-5; cdr3_aa: CASNPGRETQYF